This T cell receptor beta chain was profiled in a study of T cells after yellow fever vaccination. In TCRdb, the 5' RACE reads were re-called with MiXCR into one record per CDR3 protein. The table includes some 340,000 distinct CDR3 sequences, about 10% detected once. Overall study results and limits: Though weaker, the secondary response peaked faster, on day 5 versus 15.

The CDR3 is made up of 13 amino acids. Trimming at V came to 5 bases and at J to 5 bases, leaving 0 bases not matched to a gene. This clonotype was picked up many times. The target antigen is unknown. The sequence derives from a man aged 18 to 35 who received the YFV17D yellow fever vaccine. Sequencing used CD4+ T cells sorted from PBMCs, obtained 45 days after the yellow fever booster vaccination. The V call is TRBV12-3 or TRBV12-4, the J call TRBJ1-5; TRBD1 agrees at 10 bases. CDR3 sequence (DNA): TGTGCCAGCAGTGGGACAGGGGATCAGCCCCAGCATTTT. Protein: CASSGTGDQPQHF.